The rows below give T cell receptor beta chains drawn from one sample of a study of human T cells and chemical hapten exposure. A single record per CDR3 protein comes from TCRdb applying MiXCR to the RACE reads. Seen here are 80,000 to 100,000 distinct CDR3 sequences, 25% to 35% observed once, and the top ten hold 10%. The sample here was whole blood, taken in connection with sensitization to the hapten diphenylcyclopropenone (DPC). The receptors here all came from a man between 40 and 49 years old with alopecia areata. Some clones in this sample may be carry-over from other donors' samples. Each CDR3 is given with its conserved first and last residue. Each record gives: D gene, clone size, V gene, J gene, CDR3 protein, CDR3 DNA. A D gene is named only where the DNA matches it firmly. Rows may omit the clone size; those that give it use once, few, many or a size class.

>-|-|TRBV27|TRBJ2-5
CASRTGETAGPQETQYF
TGTGCCAGCCGGACTGGAGAGACGGCAGGTCCCCAAGAGACCCAGTACTTC
>TRBD2|few|TRBV5-1|TRBJ2-5
CASSLDPGGQETQYF
TGCGCCAGCAGCTTGGATCCGGGAGGGCAAGAGACCCAGTACTTC
>TRBD2|few|TRBV7-8|TRBJ2-2
CASSLRGVNTGELFF
TGTGCCAGCAGCTTGCGGGGGGTCAACACCGGGGAGCTGTTTTTT
>-|few|TRBV29-1|TRBJ2-3
CSVDPTSTDTQYF
TGCAGCGTTGATCCCACCAGCACAGATACGCAGTATTTT
>TRBD2|-|TRBV28|TRBJ2-3
CASSVETSGLTDTQYF
TGTGCCAGCAGCGTCGAGACTAGCGGACTCACAGATACGCAGTATTTT
>TRBD1|-|TRBV9|TRBJ1-3
CASSAGTASGNTIYF
TGTGCCAGCAGCGCAGGGACAGCTTCTGGAAACACCATATATTTT
>-|-|TRBV5-1|TRBJ2-4
CASSLGLILAKNIQYF
TGCGCCAGCAGCTTGGGCCTTATCCTAGCCAAAAACATTCAGTACTTC
>TRBD1|-|TRBV6-2/TRBV6-3|TRBJ2-1
CASSYTTGGDEQFF
TGTGCCAGCAGTTACACGACAGGGGGGGATGAGCAGTTCTTC
>TRBD2|-|TRBV12-3/TRBV12-4|TRBJ2-7
CASKPQAGDEQYF
TGTGCCAGCAAACCTCAGGCGGGGGACGAGCAGTACTTC
>-|few|TRBV12-3/TRBV12-4|TRBJ2-3
CASSPGPFLSTDTQYF
TGTGCCAGCAGTCCCGGACCGTTCCTTAGCACAGATACGCAGTATTTT
>-|few|TRBV20-1|TRBJ2-1
CSATTTSSYNEQFF
TGCAGTGCCACGACTACCAGCTCCTACAATGAGCAGTTCTTC
>-|few|TRBV24-1|TRBJ2-1
CATSVLDSSYNEQFF
TGTGCCACCAGTGTATTGGACAGCTCCTACAATGAGCAGTTCTTC
>-|-|TRBV29-1|TRBJ1-1
CSAGWQEYTEAFF
TGCAGCGCAGGATGGCAGGAATACACTGAAGCTTTCTTT
>TRBD1|few|TRBV2|TRBJ2-7
CASSITGVGSYEQYF
TGTGCCAGCAGTATCACAGGGGTGGGGTCCTACGAGCAGTACTTC
>-|few|TRBV20-1|TRBJ2-7
CSANFLGYEQYF
TGCAGTGCTAACTTCTTGGGCTACGAGCAGTACTTC
>-|-|TRBV7-6|TRBJ2-7
CASSSADNYEQYF
TGTGCCAGCAGCTCGGCGGACAACTACGAGCAGTACTTC
>TRBD2|-|TRBV5-1|TRBJ2-4
CASSSGLAAGKNIQYF
TGCGCCAGCAGCTCCGGACTAGCGGCCGGTAAAAACATTCAGTACTTC
>-|few|TRBV5-6|TRBJ1-6
CASSPWTDNSPLHF
TGTGCCAGCAGCCCGTGGACAGATAATTCACCCCTCCACTTT
>TRBD1|few|TRBV28|TRBJ2-7
CASRDRGDYEQYF
TGTGCCAGCAGAGACAGGGGGGATTACGAGCAGTACTTC
>-|-|TRBV30|TRBJ1-6
CAWSVGSGDNSPLHF
TGTGCCTGGAGTGTGGGCAGTGGGGATAATTCACCCCTCCACTTT
>-|few|TRBV9|TRBJ2-3
CASSYATGGTDTQYF
TGTGCCAGCAGCTATGCGACCGGGGGCACAGATACGCAGTATTTT
>TRBD2|-|TRBV12-3/TRBV12-4|TRBJ2-7
CASSFSGSHVEQYF
TGTGCCAGCAGTTTTAGCGGGAGTCACGTCGAGCAGTACTTC
>TRBD1|many|TRBV10-3|TRBJ2-5
CAISLGQGQETQYF
TGTGCCATCAGCTTGGGACAGGGGCAAGAGACCCAGTACTTC
>-|few|TRBV12-3/TRBV12-4|TRBJ1-1
CASSLLGAPDTEAFF
TGTGCCAGCAGTTTATTAGGGGCTCCGGACACTGAAGCTTTCTTT
>-|-|TRBV10-3|TRBJ2-4
CAISDSGNIQYF
TGTGCCATCAGTGACAGCGGAAACATTCAGTACTTC
>-|few|TRBV7-9|TRBJ2-7
CASRGQENEQYF
TGTGCCAGCAGGGGACAAGAGAACGAGCAGTACTTC
>-|few|TRBV2|TRBJ2-1
CASKSSYNEQFF
TGTGCCAGCAAAAGCTCCTACAATGAGCAGTTCTTC
>TRBD2|-|TRBV20-1|TRBJ2-7
CSARDLAGPTYEQYF
TGCAGTGCTAGAGATCTAGCGGGACCAACCTACGAGCAGTACTTC